This record looks at one T cell receptor beta chain sequence and its context. Its antigen remains unknown. The data originate from a study of cytomegalovirus exposure and HLA in healthy donors. Study-wide points: Associated with cytomegalovirus, according to the listing, were about 160 TCR beta chains. For cytomegalovirus status, the classifier reportedly gave diagnoses with high specificity and sensitivity. Through in vitro validation, three CMV-associated chains were shown to be specific for CMV antigens.

The CDR3 has 14 amino acids. The ends lost 8 bases at V and 3 bases at J; junction bases unmatched: 9. CDR1 and CDR2 from the germline V gene are MNHEY and SMNVEV (reference sequence). TCRdb's table, derived via immunoSEQ multiplex PCR, lists solely in-frame clones and lacks some. The data contain some 170,000 clones, about nine tenths of them singletons. The clonotype was recovered from a woman aged 30 to 39 in good health and CMV-seronegative. Sequencing was carried out using PBMCs. This chain connects TRBV27 to TRBJ2-7; 8 bases agree with TRBD1. The CDR3 nucleotides read TGTGCCAGCGCAGCTAACAGGGGGTACTACGAGCAGTACTTC. Translation gives CASAANRGYYEQYF.